The entry below describes one TCR beta chain. What it binds is unknown. TEMRA cells were FACS-enriched, unlike CD8+ and CD4+ T cells, which were negatively isolated. Reverse transcription of roughly 0.45 to 1 ug RNA used random hexamers. Amplification of TCR beta CDR3 by immunoSEQ multiplex PCR spanned 54 Vbeta and 13 Jbeta. Each CDR3 protein gets one entry after TCRdb re-called the immunoSEQ multiplex PCR reads with MiXCR. The sample contains approximately 170,000 distinct CDR3 sequences, roughly 93% of which appear only once. The source of the sample is a study of CD8 T cells in Susac syndrome. General study findings and limits: It was acknowledged in the study that its TCR sequencing and HLA analysis involved a relatively small number of individuals.

What was sequenced was CD4+ T cells from PBMCs. This receptor was identified in a human donor in good health.

The CDR3 sequence is CASSQVAEGEKLFF. CDR3 in DNA: TGTGCCAGCAGCCAAGTGGCGGAAGGGGAAAAACTGTTTTTT. The chain links TRBV3-1 to TRBJ1-4; D is undetermined. The CDR3 runs 14 residues. Germline CDR1 reads LGHDT; CDR2 reads YNNKEL (reference sequence). V was cut by 1 base and J by 8 bases, with 11 bases left in between.